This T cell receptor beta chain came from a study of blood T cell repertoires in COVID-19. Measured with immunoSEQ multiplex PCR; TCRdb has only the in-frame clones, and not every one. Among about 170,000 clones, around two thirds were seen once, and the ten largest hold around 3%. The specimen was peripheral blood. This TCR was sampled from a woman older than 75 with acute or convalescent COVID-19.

CDR3 DNA: TGTGCCAGCAGTACCCCGGGGAGGGATAATTCACCCCTCCACTTT. Translation gives CASSTPGRDNSPLHF. The genes are TRBV28 and TRBJ1-6; D is ambiguous. This CDR3 region has 15 residues. Trimming took off 5 bases at V and 5 bases at J, with 13 bases between the two ends. Germline V lookup: CDR1 MDHEN, CDR2 SYDVKM.